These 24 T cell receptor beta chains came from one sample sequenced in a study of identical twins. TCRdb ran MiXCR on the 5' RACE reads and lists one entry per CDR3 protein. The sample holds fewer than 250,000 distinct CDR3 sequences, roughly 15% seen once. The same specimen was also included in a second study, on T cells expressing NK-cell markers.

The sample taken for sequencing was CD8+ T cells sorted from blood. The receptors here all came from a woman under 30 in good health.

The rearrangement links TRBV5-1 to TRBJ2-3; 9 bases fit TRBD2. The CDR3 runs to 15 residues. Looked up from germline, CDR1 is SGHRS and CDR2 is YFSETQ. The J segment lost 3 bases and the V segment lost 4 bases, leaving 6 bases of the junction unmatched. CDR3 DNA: TGCGCCAGCAGCCTGAGACTAGCGGTAACAGATACGCAGTATTTT. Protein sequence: CASSLRLAVTDTQYF.

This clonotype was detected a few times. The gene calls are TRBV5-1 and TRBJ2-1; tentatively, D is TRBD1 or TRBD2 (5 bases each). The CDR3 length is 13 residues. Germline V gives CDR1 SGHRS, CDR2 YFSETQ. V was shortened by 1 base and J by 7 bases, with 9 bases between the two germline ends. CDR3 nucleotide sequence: TGCGCCAGCAGCTTGTTGAGGGGAAATGAGCAGTTCTTC. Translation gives CASSLLRGNEQFF.

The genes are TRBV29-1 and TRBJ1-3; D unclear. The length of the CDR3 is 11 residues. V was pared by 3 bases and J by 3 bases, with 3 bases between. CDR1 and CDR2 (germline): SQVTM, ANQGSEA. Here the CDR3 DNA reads TGCAGCGTTGACAGTGGAAACACCATATATTTT. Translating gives CSVDSGNTIYF.

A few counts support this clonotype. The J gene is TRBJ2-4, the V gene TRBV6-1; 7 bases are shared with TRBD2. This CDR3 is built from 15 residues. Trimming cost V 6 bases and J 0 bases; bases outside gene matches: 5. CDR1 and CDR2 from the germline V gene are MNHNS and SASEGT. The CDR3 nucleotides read TGTGCCAGCAGAGCGGGGCCTCTAGCCAAAAACATTCAGTACTTC. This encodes CASRAGPLAKNIQYF.

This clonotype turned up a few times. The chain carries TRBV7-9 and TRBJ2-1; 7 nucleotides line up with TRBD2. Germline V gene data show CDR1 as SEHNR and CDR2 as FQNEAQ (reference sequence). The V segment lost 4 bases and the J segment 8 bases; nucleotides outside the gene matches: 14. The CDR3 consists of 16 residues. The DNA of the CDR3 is TGTGCCAGCAGCTCTCCGGGGGGAGGGCCTTACGATGAGCAGTTCTTC. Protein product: CASSSPGGGPYDEQFF.

The CDR3 nucleotides are TGCGCCAGCAGCTTTGGGGGACAGGGAGCTACATTGTACAATGAGCAGTTCTTC. Protein: CASSFGGQGATLYNEQFF. The chain recombines TRBV5-1 with TRBJ2-1; 9 bases are shared with TRBD1. Germline assignment: CDR1 SGHRS and CDR2 YFSETQ. The V and J ends lost 2 bases and 4 bases, in that order; junction bases with no gene match: 13. The CDR3 is 18 residues long.

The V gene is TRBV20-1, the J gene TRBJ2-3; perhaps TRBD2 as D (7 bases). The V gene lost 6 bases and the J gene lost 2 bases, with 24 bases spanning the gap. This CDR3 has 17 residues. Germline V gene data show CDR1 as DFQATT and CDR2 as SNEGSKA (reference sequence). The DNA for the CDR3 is TGCAGTGCCCGCAGGGGAGGGGCCCTAGCTATCACAGATACGCAGTATTTT. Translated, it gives CSARRGGALAITDTQYF.

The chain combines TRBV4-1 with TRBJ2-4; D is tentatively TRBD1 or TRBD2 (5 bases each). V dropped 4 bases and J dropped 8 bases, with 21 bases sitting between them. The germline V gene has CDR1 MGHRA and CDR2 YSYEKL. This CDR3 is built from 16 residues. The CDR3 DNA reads TGCGCCAGCAGCCGAATTCGGGGCCCGAATACGGACATTCAGTACTTC. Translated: CASSRIRGPNTDIQYF.

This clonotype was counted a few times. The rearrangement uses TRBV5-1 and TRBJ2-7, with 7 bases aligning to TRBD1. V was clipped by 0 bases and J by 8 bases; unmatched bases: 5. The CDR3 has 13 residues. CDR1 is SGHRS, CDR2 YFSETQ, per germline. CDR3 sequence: CASSLDRGWQQYF. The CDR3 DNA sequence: TGCGCCAGCAGCTTGGACAGGGGTTGGCAGCAGTACTTC.

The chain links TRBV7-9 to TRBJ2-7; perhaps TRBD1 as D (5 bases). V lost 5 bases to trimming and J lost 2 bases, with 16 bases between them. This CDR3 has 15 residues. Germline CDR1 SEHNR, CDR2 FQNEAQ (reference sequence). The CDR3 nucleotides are TGTGCCAGCAGCCCAGCCCCGACAGAAACCTACGAGCAGTACTTC. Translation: CASSPAPTETYEQYF. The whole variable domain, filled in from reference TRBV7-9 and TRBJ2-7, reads DTGVSQNPRHKITKRGQNVTFRCDPISEHNRLYWYRQTLGQGPEFLTYFQNEAQLEKSRLLSDRFSAERPKGSFSTLEIQRTEQGDSAMYLCASSPAPTETYEQYFGPGTRLTVT.

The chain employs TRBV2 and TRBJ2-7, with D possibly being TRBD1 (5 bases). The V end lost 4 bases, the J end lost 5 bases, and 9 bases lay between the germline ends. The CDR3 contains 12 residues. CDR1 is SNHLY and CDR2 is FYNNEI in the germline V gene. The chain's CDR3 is CASSGRVHEQYF. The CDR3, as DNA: TGTGCCAGCAGTGGCAGGGTCCACGAGCAGTACTTC.

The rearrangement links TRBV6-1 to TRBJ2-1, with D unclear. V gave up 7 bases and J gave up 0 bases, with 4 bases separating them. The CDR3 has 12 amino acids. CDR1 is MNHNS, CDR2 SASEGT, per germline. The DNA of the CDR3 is TGTGCCAGCATTTCCTCCTACAATGAGCAGTTCTTC. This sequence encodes CASISSYNEQFF.

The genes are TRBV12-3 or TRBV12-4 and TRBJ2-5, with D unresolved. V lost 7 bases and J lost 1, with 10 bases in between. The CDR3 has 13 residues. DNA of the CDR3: TGTGCCAGCAATTATGGGTTCCAAGAGACCCAGTACTTC. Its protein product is CASNYGFQETQYF.

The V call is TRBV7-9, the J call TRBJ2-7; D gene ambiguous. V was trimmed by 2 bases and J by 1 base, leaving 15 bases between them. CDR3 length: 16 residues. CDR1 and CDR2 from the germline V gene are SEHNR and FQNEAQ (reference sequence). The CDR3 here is CASSLTVSIGSYEQYF. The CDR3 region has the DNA TGTGCCAGCAGCTTAACCGTTAGTATTGGTTCCTACGAGCAGTACTTC.

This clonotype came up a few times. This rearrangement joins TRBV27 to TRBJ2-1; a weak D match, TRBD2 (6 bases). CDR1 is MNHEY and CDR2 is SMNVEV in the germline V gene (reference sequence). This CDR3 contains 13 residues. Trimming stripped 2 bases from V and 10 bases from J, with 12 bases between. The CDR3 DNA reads TGTGCCAGCAGTTTAGGACTATCCAAGGAGCAGTTCTTC. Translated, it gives CASSLGLSKEQFF.

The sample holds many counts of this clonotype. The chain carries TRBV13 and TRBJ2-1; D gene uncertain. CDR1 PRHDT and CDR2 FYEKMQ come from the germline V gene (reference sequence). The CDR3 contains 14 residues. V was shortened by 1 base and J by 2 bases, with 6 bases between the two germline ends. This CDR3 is CASSLEPPYNEQFF. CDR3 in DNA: TGTGCCAGCAGCTTAGAACCTCCCTACAATGAGCAGTTCTTC.

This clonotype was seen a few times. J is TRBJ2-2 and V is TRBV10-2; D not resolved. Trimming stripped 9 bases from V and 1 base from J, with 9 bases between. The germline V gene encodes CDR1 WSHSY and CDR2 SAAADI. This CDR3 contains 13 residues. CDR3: CASRDGNTGELFF. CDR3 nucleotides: TGCGCCAGTAGAGACGGGAACACCGGGGAGCTGTTTTTT.

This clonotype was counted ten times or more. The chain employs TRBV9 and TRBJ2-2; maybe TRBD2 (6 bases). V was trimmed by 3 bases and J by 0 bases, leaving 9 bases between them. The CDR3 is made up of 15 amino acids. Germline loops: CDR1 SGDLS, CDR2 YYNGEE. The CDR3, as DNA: TGTGCCAGCAGCGATGGGACTCCGAACACCGGGGAGCTGTTTTTT. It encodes CASSDGTPNTGELFF.

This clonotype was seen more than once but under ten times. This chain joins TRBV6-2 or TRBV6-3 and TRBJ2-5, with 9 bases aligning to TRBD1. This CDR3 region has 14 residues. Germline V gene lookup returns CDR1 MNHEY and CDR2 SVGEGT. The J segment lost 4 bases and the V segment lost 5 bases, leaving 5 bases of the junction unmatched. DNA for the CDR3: TGTGCCAGCAGTCCCCGGACAGGGGTAGAGACCCAGTACTTC. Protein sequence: CASSPRTGVETQYF.

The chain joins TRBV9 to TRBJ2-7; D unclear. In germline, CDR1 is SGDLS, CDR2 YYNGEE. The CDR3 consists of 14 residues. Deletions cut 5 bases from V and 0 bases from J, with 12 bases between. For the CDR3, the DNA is TGTGCCAGCAGTGCTGATCCTAGCTCCTACGAGCAGTACTTC. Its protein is CASSADPSSYEQYF.

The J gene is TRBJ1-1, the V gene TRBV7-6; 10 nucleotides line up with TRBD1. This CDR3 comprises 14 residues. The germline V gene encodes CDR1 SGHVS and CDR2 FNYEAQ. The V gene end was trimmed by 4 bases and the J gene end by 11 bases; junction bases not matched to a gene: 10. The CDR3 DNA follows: TGTGCCAGCAGCTCCTCGACAGGGGGCCTGTATGCTTTCTTT. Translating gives CASSSSTGGLYAFF.

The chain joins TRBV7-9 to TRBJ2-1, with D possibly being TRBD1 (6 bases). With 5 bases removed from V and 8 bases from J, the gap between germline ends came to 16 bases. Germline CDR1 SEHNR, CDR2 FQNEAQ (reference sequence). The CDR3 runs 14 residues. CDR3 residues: CASSQQGRVYEQFF. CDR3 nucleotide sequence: TGTGCCAGCAGCCAGCAGGGGCGAGTATATGAGCAGTTCTTC.

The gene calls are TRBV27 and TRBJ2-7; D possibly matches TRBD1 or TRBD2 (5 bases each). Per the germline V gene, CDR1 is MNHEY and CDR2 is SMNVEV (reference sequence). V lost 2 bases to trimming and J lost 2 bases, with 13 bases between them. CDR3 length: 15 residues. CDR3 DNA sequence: TGTGCCAGCAGTTTAATGGCAGGGAGCACCTACGAGCAGTACTTC. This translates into CASSLMAGSTYEQYF.

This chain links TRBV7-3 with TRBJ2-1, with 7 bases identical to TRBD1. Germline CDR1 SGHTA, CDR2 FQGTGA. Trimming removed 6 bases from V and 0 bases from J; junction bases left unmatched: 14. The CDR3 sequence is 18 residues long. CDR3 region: CASRFPARQGVSYNEQFF. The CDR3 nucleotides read TGTGCCAGCAGGTTTCCCGCTCGCCAGGGGGTCTCCTACAATGAGCAGTTCTTC.